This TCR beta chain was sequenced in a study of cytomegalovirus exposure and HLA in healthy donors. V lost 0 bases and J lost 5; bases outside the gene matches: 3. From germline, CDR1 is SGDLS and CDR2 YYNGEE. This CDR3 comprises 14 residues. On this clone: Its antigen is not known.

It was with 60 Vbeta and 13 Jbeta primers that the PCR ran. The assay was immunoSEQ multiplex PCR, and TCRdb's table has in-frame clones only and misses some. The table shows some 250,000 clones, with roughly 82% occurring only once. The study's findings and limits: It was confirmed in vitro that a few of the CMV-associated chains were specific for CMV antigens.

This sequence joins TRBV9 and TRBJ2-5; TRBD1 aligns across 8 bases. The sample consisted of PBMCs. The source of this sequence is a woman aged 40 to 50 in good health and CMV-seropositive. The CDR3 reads CASSVGQGLETQYF. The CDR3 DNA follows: TGTGCCAGCAGCGTAGGACAGGGGTTGGAGACCCAGTACTTC.